Sequencing of this T cell receptor beta chain was carried out in a study of patients and donors after allogeneic stem cell transplantation. TCRdb re-called the RT-PCR reads with MiXCR, one entry per CDR3 protein. The sample contains about 200,000 distinct CDR3 sequences, roughly two fifths of which appear only once. This CDR3 is 19 amino acids long. After removal of 4 bases from V and 2 bases from J, the junction contained 11 bases not matched to a gene. This clonotype was seen only a few times. Input material: blood, either unsorted or a sorted T cell fraction (not recorded which). The rearrangement joins TRBV12-3 or TRBV12-4 to TRBJ2-1, with 13 bases identical to TRBD2. This receptor was taken from a human donor who was either an allogeneic HSCT recipient or a stem cell or donor lymphocyte infusion donor (not recorded which). It is not recorded whose cells these are; they may come from a transplant donor. CDR3 in amino acids: CASSSALAGGPGAYNEQFF. CDR3 in DNA: TGTGCCAGCAGTTCCGCACTAGCGGGGGGGCCTGGGGCCTACAATGAGCAGTTCTTC.